Following are 30 T cell receptor beta chains from one sample sequenced in a study of blood T cell repertoires in COVID-19. This table comes from immunoSEQ multiplex PCR, and its TCRdb copy is limited to in-frame clones, with some not included. Among over 65,000 clones listed, around 90% were seen once. The source material was peripheral blood. All receptors come from a man aged 45-65 years with active COVID-19.

This clone was found once. A read error may produce the germline difference seen at one junction end. The V and J genes are TRBV7-3 and TRBJ2-3, with 7 bases identical to TRBD1. Germline CDR1 reads SGHTA; CDR2 reads FQGTGA. The CDR3 sequence is 15 residues long. The chain's CDR3 is CASSITGANTDTQYF. The CDR3, as DNA: TGTGCCAGCAGCATAACAGGGGCTAACACAGATACGCAGTATTTT.

This clone was picked up a small number of times. V gene TRBV12-3 or TRBV12-4 combines with J gene TRBJ1-6, with 7 bases that match TRBD1. Germline trimming cut 5 bases from V and 15 bases from J; bases unmatched to any gene: 10. The CDR3 is 13 residues long. In DNA form, the CDR3 reads TGTGCCAGCAGTCCCGGACAGGTTGATGTCCTCCACTTT. Translation gives CASSPGQVDVLHF.

The chain is built from TRBV7-9 and TRBJ2-6; TRBD1 matches at 8 bases. Losses at the gene ends were 6 bases for V and 2 bases for J; bases not matched to a gene: 3. Germline V lookup: CDR1 SEHNR, CDR2 FQNEAQ (reference sequence). The CDR3 is 15 amino acids. The CDR3 DNA is TGTGCCAGCAGTTTACAGGGGGCTGGGGCCAACGTCCTGACTTTC. Residues: CASSLQGAGANVLTF.

The chain carries TRBV2 and TRBJ2-7; TRBD2 aligns across 14 bases. Germline assignment: CDR1 SNHLY and CDR2 FYNNEI. With 7 bases clipped from V and 0 bases from J, the junction kept 5 bases outside the gene matches. CDR3 length: 16 amino acids. Here the CDR3 reads CASTEGTSGSSYEQYF. The DNA of the CDR3 is TGTGCCAGCACCGAAGGGACTAGCGGGAGCTCCTACGAGCAGTACTTC.

The V and J genes are TRBV2 and TRBJ1-5, with D hard to call. This CDR3 region has 17 residues. CDR1 SNHLY and CDR2 FYNNEI come from the germline V gene. V shed 6 bases and J shed 0 bases, with 18 bases lying between them. The CDR3 loop reads CASRADTGRYSNQPQHF. The CDR3 DNA sequence: TGTGCCAGCAGAGCAGATACCGGCAGGTATAGCAATCAGCCCCAGCATTTT.

V usage is TRBV5-1 and J usage is TRBJ1-5; D is ambiguous. The ends were cut back, 0 bases at V and 5 bases at J, with 12 bases in the middle. The CDR3 spans 15 residues. The germline CDR1 and CDR2 sequences are SGHRS and YFSETQ. The CDR3 loop reads CASSLAGEPYQPQHF. As DNA, the CDR3 is TGCGCCAGCAGCTTGGCCGGGGAGCCCTATCAGCCCCAGCATTTT. Supplemented by reference TRBV5-1 and TRBJ1-5, the full variable domain reads KAGVTQTPRYLIKTRGQQVTLSCSPISGHRSVSWYQQTPGQGLQFLFEYFSETQRNKGNFPGRFSGRQFSNSRSEMNVSTLELGDSALYLCASSLAGEPYQPQHFGDGTRLSIL.

This chain connects TRBV5-1 to TRBJ2-3, with TRBD2 identical over 14 bases. Germline V gives CDR1 SGHRS, CDR2 YFSETQ. The CDR3 has 18 residues. The trim removed 3 bases at V and 3 bases at J, leaving 9 bases unmatched. This CDR3 is CASSWVGTSGSTTDTQYF. For the CDR3, the DNA is TGCGCCAGCAGCTGGGTGGGGACTAGCGGGAGTACGACAGATACGCAGTATTTT.

The genes are TRBV5-1 and TRBJ1-1, with D perhaps matching TRBD1 (6 bases). The CDR3 length is 14 residues. The V gene's germline CDR1 is SGHRS and CDR2 YFSETQ. With 0 bases removed from V and 3 bases from J, the gap between germline ends came to 9 bases. The CDR3 loop reads CASSLAAGDTEAFF. The DNA for the CDR3 is TGCGCCAGCAGCTTGGCCGCAGGGGACACTGAAGCTTTCTTT.

This rearrangement joins TRBV28 to TRBJ1-1; 7 bases agree with TRBD1. Germline CDR1 is MDHEN and CDR2 is SYDVKM. Unmatched junction bases numbered 16, after V lost 5 bases and J lost 1 base. The CDR3 is made up of 18 amino acids. CDR3 loop: CASSHPGQTLKGNTEAFF. The CDR3 DNA follows: TGTGCCAGCAGTCATCCGGGACAGACTCTTAAGGGGAACACTGAAGCTTTCTTT. Full variable domain (rest looked up from reference TRBV28 and TRBJ1-1): DVKVTQSSRYLVKRTGEKVFLECVQDMDHENMFWYRQDPGLGLRLIYFSYDVKMKEKGDIPEGYSVSREKKERFSLILESASTNQTSMYLCASSHPGQTLKGNTEAFFGQGTRLTVV.

V gene TRBV28 combines with J gene TRBJ1-5; 8 positions agree with TRBD1. Germline CDR1 reads MDHEN; CDR2 reads SYDVKM. This CDR3 has 16 residues. V was clipped by 6 bases and J by 2 bases; unmatched bases: 9. Here the CDR3 DNA reads TGTGCCAGCAGAACTGGACAGGGAGGTGGCAATCAGCCCCAGCATTTT. This encodes CASRTGQGGGNQPQHF.

The V and J genes are TRBV6-5 and TRBJ1-2, with TRBD1 matching 9 bases. The V segment lost 6 bases and the J segment 6 bases; nucleotides outside the gene matches: 5. The CDR3 totals 13 residues. Germline-derived CDR1 and CDR2 are MNHEY and SVGAGI. The CDR3 here is CASSYGTGNGYTF. CDR3 DNA sequence: TGTGCCAGCAGCTACGGGACAGGGAATGGCTACACCTTC.

This sequence joins TRBV18 and TRBJ2-5; possibly TRBD2 for D (6 bases). Germline V gives CDR1 KGHSH, CDR2 LQKENI. The CDR3 has 12 amino acids. Trimming removed 4 bases from V and 5 bases from J, with 8 bases in between. The CDR3 coding sequence is TGTGCCAGCTCACAGGAGGGGGAGACCCAGTACTTC. Translated, it gives CASSQEGETQYF.

The V call is TRBV11-2, the J call TRBJ2-3; no clear D. Germline V gene lookup returns CDR1 SGHAT and CDR2 FQNNGV. This CDR3 is built from 14 residues. V was shortened by 1 base and J by 2 bases, with 7 bases between the two germline ends. The CDR3 here is CASSLGSTTDTQYF. The CDR3 region has the DNA TGTGCCAGCAGCTTAGGCAGTACCACAGATACGCAGTATTTT.

The rearrangement links TRBV3-1 (or the pseudogene TRBV3-2) to TRBJ1-3; 7 positions agree with TRBD1. CDR3 size: 16 residues. CDR1 LGHDT and CDR2 YNNKEL come from the germline V gene (reference sequence). Losses at the gene ends were 4 bases for V and 0 bases for J; bases not matched to a gene: 6. CDR3 sequence: CASSLGTADSGNTIYF. In nucleotides, the CDR3 is TGTGCCAGCAGCCTCGGGACAGCAGACTCTGGAAACACCATATATTTT.

The J gene is TRBJ1-5, the V gene TRBV2, with D tentatively TRBD1 (6 bases). The CDR3 contains 14 residues. V gave up 5 bases and J gave up 7 bases, with 15 bases separating them. Per germline, CDR1 SNHLY and CDR2 FYNNEI. The CDR3 loop is CASSPPDRPQPQHF. CDR3 nucleotide sequence: TGTGCCAGCAGTCCGCCCGACAGGCCACAGCCCCAGCATTTT. Full variable domain (remainder filled in from reference TRBV2 and TRBJ1-5): EPEVTQTPSHQVTQMGQEVILRCVPISNHLYFYWYRQILGQKVEFLVSFYNNEISEKSEIFDDQFSVERPDGSNFTLKIRSTKLEDSAMYFCASSPPDRPQPQHFGDGTRLSIL.

This clone has a handful of counts. The V call is TRBV2, the J call TRBJ1-3; the D gene is possibly TRBD1 (5 bases). The CDR3 has 13 amino acids. Trimming pared 10 bases from V and 3 bases from J, leaving 13 bases between. CDR1 and CDR2 from the germline V gene are SNHLY and FYNNEI. The CDR3 protein is CATAGLLGNTIYF. As DNA, the CDR3 is TGTGCCACCGCAGGGCTACTTGGAAACACCATATATTTT.

The V and J genes are TRBV29-1 and TRBJ2-2, with D possibly matching TRBD1 (6 bases). Looked up from germline, CDR1 is SQVTM and CDR2 is ANQGSEA. V lost 5 bases to trimming and J lost 0 bases, with 16 bases between them. The CDR3 length is 16 residues. CDR3 residues: CSVKKGGPTNTGELFF. The CDR3 DNA reads as TGCAGCGTTAAAAAAGGGGGACCAACGAACACCGGGGAGCTGTTTTTT.

This chain connects TRBV10-3 to TRBJ2-7; 8 positions agree with TRBD2. The CDR3 contains 13 residues. The germline gives CDR1 ENHRY, CDR2 SYGVKD. The ends lost 7 bases at V and 1 base at J; junction bases unmatched: 3. CDR3 DNA sequence: TGTGCCATCAAGCGGGGGCTTTCCTACGAGCAGTACTTC. This sequence encodes CAIKRGLSYEQYF.

The chain combines TRBV4-2 with TRBJ2-7, with D unresolved. The V and J ends lost 2 bases and 0 bases respectively, with 11 bases between them. Germline-derived CDR1 and CDR2 are LGHNA and YNFKEQ. The CDR3 spans 15 residues. The CDR3 sequence: CASSQFYADSYEQYF. DNA for the CDR3: TGTGCCAGCAGCCAATTCTATGCTGACTCCTACGAGCAGTACTTC.

V and J are TRBV5-4 and TRBJ2-5; D might be TRBD2 (5 bases). From germline, CDR1 is SGHNT and CDR2 YYREEE (reference sequence). V shed 0 bases and J shed 7 bases, with 19 bases lying between them. CDR3 length equals 16 residues. The CDR3 nucleotides are TGTGCCAGCAGCTTGGATAGACGGAGGAACGGAGGGACCCAGTACTTC. As protein: CASSLDRRRNGGTQYF.

The rearrangement uses TRBV14 and TRBJ2-3, with D unresolved. CDR3 length equals 13 residues. Between the trimmed V and J ends, which lost 2 bases and 8 bases, there was a span of 11 bases. CDR1 SGHDN and CDR2 FVKESK come from the germline V gene. CDR3 sequence (DNA): TGTGCCAGCAGCCAAAGTTTCTCTACTACGCAGTATTTT. Amino acid sequence: CASSQSFSTTQYF.

The rearrangement links TRBV6-1 to TRBJ2-5; D is perhaps TRBD2 (5 bases). The CDR3 contains 14 residues. Looked up from germline, CDR1 is MNHNS and CDR2 is SASEGT. Trimming removed 1 base at V and 5 bases at J, with 11 bases between. CDR3: CASSEVRAVETQYF. In DNA, the CDR3 is TGTGCCAGCAGTGAAGTGAGGGCCGTGGAGACCCAGTACTTC.

This clone was counted once. The rearrangement links TRBV5-1 to TRBJ2-3, with TRBD2 matching 8 bases. With 4 bases clipped from V and 0 bases from J, the junction kept 10 bases outside the gene matches. Germline CDR1 SGHRS, CDR2 YFSETQ. CDR3 length equals 17 residues. CDR3 DNA sequence: TGCGCCAGCAGCCACTGGACTAGCCCCCCTAGCACAGATACGCAGTATTTT. Translated, it gives CASSHWTSPPSTDTQYF. Full variable domain (missing parts from reference TRBV5-1 and TRBJ2-3): KAGVTQTPRYLIKTRGQQVTLSCSPISGHRSVSWYQQTPGQGLQFLFEYFSETQRNKGNFPGRFSGRQFSNSRSEMNVSTLELGDSALYLCASSHWTSPPSTDTQYFGPGTRLTVL.

This clone was recorded once. V and J are TRBV28 and TRBJ1-1, with 8 bases identical to TRBD1. In germline, CDR1 is MDHEN, CDR2 SYDVKM. The length of the CDR3 is 13 residues. Trimming at V came to 9 bases and at J to 7 bases, leaving 10 bases not matched to a gene. Here the CDR3 DNA reads TGTGCCAGTTCTCTTCCCGGGACAGGTGAAGCTTTCTTT. It encodes CASSLPGTGEAFF.

The gene calls are TRBV25-1 and TRBJ1-2; the match to TRBD1 covers 10 bases. The germline V gene encodes CDR1 MGHDK and CDR2 SYGVNS. The V gene end was trimmed by 2 bases and the J gene end by 4 bases; junction bases not matched to a gene: 7. This CDR3 has 16 residues. CDR3 loop: CASSEPRTGGTYGYTF. For the CDR3, the DNA is TGTGCCAGCAGTGAACCCCGGACAGGGGGGACCTATGGCTACACCTTC.

The chain couples TRBV19 to TRBJ2-2, with TRBD2 as a possible D gene (6 bases). CDR1 is LNHDA, CDR2 SQIVND, per germline (reference sequence). V lost 3 bases and J lost 3, with 14 bases in between. This CDR3 region has 16 residues. For the CDR3, the DNA is TGTGCCAGTAGTATCCCATCTCAGCGGGACACCGGGGAGCTGTTTTTT. Amino acid sequence: CASSIPSQRDTGELFF.

The chain joins TRBV6-5 to TRBJ2-7; D unresolved. Trimming pared 0 bases from V and 3 bases from J, leaving 6 bases between. Germline CDR1 and CDR2: MNHEY and SVGAGI. CDR3 size: 13 residues. The CDR3 DNA sequence: TGTGCCAGCAGTTACTCTTTCGTCTACGAGCAGTACTTC. Translation: CASSYSFVYEQYF.

The rearrangement links TRBV12-5 to TRBJ1-1; D possibly corresponds to TRBD1 (6 bases). Germline V gene lookup returns CDR1 LGHNT and CDR2 FRNRAP. The CDR3 covers 14 residues. V lost 5 bases, J lost 4 bases, and 14 bases lay in between. As DNA, the CDR3 is TGTGCTAGTGGTCCAGGGACAATGGGCACTGAAGCTTTCTTT. Translation: CASGPGTMGTEAFF.

The chain has TRBV27 and TRBJ1-1; TRBD1 aligns across 9 bases. Looked up from germline, CDR1 is MNHEY and CDR2 is SMNVEV (reference sequence). The CDR3 covers 15 residues. V shed 6 bases and J 4 bases; nucleotides not matched to a gene: 9. The CDR3: CASSKGQGVSTEAFF. The CDR3 DNA follows: TGTGCCAGCAGCAAGGGACAGGGCGTTTCCACTGAAGCTTTCTTT.

The rearrangement links TRBV12-5 to TRBJ2-7, with D perhaps TRBD1 (5 bases). Germline V gene sequence: CDR1 LGHNT, CDR2 FRNRAP. Trimming removed 0 bases from V and 5 bases from J, with 8 bases in between. This CDR3 is built from 13 residues. The CDR3 nucleotides read TGTGCTAGTGGTTTGGTAAAAGGGGACGAGCAGTACTTC. Protein product: CASGLVKGDEQYF.